This TCR beta chain was captured in a study of blood T cell repertoires in COVID-19. Study-wide background: The origin of the acute and convalescent COVID-19 samples was the United States, Italy and Spain. Sources were T cells, B-cell-depleted T cells, or PBMCs; the material itself was cDNA or gDNA.

The germline V gene has CDR1 SNHLY and CDR2 FYNNEI. This CDR3 is built from 16 residues. The V and J ends lost 8 bases and 5 bases respectively, with 24 bases between them. In the study's own analysis: Amplified reference gene primers provided the basis for estimating nucleated cell counts. Clones were sequenced by immunoSEQ multiplex PCR, and TCRdb holds only the in-frame ones, with some missing. V, J and clone size were drawn from that table, and D and trimming were deduced from the DNA. The sample has 65,000 to 70,000 clones, over 85% seen once; the top ten hold about 2.6%. The chain links TRBV2 to TRBJ2-5; no clear D. The sequence was obtained from a man aged 65-85 years with active COVID-19. The sequenced sample consisted of peripheral blood. CDR3 in DNA: TGTGCCAGCGTAGTTCGTAGAGACCCGAACGGGGAGACCCAGTACTTC. Its protein product is CASVVRRDPNGETQYF. Full variable domain (remainder filled in from reference TRBV2 and TRBJ2-5): EPEVTQTPSHQVTQMGQEVILRCVPISNHLYFYWYRQILGQKVEFLVSFYNNEISEKSEIFDDQFSVERPDGSNFTLKIRSTKLEDSAMYFCASVVRRDPNGETQYFGPGTRLLVL.